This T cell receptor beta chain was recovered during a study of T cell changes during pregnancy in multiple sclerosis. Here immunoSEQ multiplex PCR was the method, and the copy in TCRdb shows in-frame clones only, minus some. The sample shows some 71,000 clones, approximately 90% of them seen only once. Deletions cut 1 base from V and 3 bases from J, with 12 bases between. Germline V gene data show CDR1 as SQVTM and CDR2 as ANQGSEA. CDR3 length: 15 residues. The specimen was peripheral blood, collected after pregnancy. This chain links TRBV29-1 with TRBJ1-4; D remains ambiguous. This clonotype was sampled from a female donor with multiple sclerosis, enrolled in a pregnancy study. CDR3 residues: CSVEGGYSANEKLFF. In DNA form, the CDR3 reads TGCAGCGTTGAAGGGGGATATAGCGCTAATGAAAAACTGTTTTTT.